This T cell receptor (beta chain) was identified during a study of high-grade serous ovarian cancer treatment subgroups. V was clipped by 2 bases and J by 3 bases, with 8 bases between them. Germline V gene lookup returns CDR1 MNHNY and CDR2 SVGAGI (reference sequence). The CDR3 has 15 residues. Assay used: immunoSEQ multiplex PCR; TCRdb lists only in-frame clones, some missing. The sample shows thousands of clones, roughly 60% of them seen only once. Tumor tissue was taken before any definitive surgery or chemotherapy was given. The sample was tumor tissue. The TCR was taken from a human donor with high-grade serous ovarian cancer. The chain joins TRBV6-6 to TRBJ2-6; no reliable D call. The CDR3 loop reads CASSYGSGGANVLTF. For the CDR3, the DNA is TGTGCCAGCAGTTACGGGTCTGGTGGGGCCAACGTCCTGACTTTC.